One and the same sample provided the 32 T cell receptor beta chains below, sequenced in a study of vaccination and CD4 T cells after COVID-19. As for treatment: approximately 11-day PBMC culture with coronavirus spike peptide pools or control peptides (ViraFEST assay). Harvesting of the unexposed donor's CD4+ T cells predated the COVID-19 pandemic (2011-2018). For these receptors, no antigen is known. Scientists ran DNA taken from cultured CD4+ T cells through the Oncomine TCR Beta short-read assay for sequencing. TCRdb re-analysed the PCR reads in MiXCR, keeping a single row per CDR3 protein. Of some 7,200 distinct CDR3 sequences in the sample, more than 30% were seen once. Sequenced sample: CD4+ T cells from blood, cultured in vitro. The receptors were sampled from a human donor in good health.

As DNA, the CDR3 is TGTGCCAGCAGTGAAGCGTGGGCTATGAACACTGAAGCTTTCTTT. It translates to CASSEAWAMNTEAFF. The chain joins TRBV6-1 to TRBJ1-1; D is unclear. The length of the CDR3 is 15 residues. Deletions cut 0 bases from V and 0 bases from J, with 8 bases between. CDR1 and CDR2 (germline): MNHNS, SASEGT.

The table lists this clonotype with a few counts. The chain carries TRBV10-3 and TRBJ2-2, with unresolved D. CDR1 and CDR2 (germline): ENHRY, SYGVKD. There are 14 residues in the CDR3. Between the trimmed V and J ends, which lost 8 bases and 2 bases, there was a span of 12 bases. The CDR3 spells CAIGPTANTGELFF. In nucleotides, the CDR3 is TGTGCCATCGGCCCGACGGCAAACACCGGGGAGCTGTTTTTT.

This clonotype was counted a few times. The chain links TRBV20-1 to TRBJ2-1; 12 bases are a match to TRBD2. The CDR3 is 20 residues long. Unmatched junction bases numbered 12, after V lost 0 bases and J lost 0 bases. CDR1 is DFQATT and CDR2 is SNEGSKA in the germline V gene (reference sequence). CDR3 in amino acids: CSAREGPRLAGGSSYNEQFF. The CDR3 nucleotides are TGCAGTGCTAGAGAAGGCCCCAGGCTAGCGGGAGGGAGCTCCTACAATGAGCAGTTCTTC.

This chain connects TRBV7-9 to TRBJ2-1; tentatively, D is TRBD1 (6 bases). From germline, CDR1 is SEHNR and CDR2 FQNEAQ (reference sequence). The V end lost 5 bases, the J end lost 4 bases, and 12 bases lay between the germline ends. The CDR3 has 14 residues. The DNA of the CDR3 is TGTGCCAGCAGCCCTGTCGGACAGTACAATGAGCAGTTCTTC. Translated: CASSPVGQYNEQFF.

This clonotype was counted only a few times. V is TRBV7-2 and J is TRBJ1-2; D ambiguous. The CDR3 loop spans 14 amino acids. From germline, CDR1 is SGHTA and CDR2 FQGNSA. V was clipped by 1 base and J by 6 bases, with 12 bases between them. CDR3 amino acids: CASSLDGGNDGYTF. The CDR3 nucleotides read TGTGCCAGCAGCTTAGACGGTGGGAACGATGGCTACACCTTC.

This clonotype occurred a few times. The rearrangement links TRBV7-9 to TRBJ2-5, with D possibly TRBD2 on 5 matching bases. In germline, CDR1 is SEHNR, CDR2 FQNEAQ (reference sequence). The V and J ends lost 4 bases and 4 bases respectively, with 19 bases between them. The CDR3 spans 16 residues. CDR3 sequence reads: CASSSTAGSKGETQYF. The CDR3 region has the DNA TGTGCCAGCAGCTCGACCGCGGGCTCTAAGGGAGAGACCCAGTACTTC.

The rearrangement joins TRBV7-2 to TRBJ2-2, with 7 positions matching TRBD2. In germline, CDR1 is SGHTA, CDR2 FQGNSA. The CDR3 extends over 16 amino acids. Trimming took 0 bases from V and 5 from J; bases not matched to a gene: 6. CDR3 region: CASSLASGGRTGELFF. In nucleotides, the CDR3 is TGTGCCAGCAGCTTAGCGTCGGGGGGTAGGACCGGGGAGCTGTTTTTT.

The chain employs TRBV7-9 and TRBJ2-3, with TRBD2 matching 7 bases. Trimming took 0 bases from V and 0 from J; bases not matched to a gene: 6. The CDR3 covers 17 residues. Germline V gene sequence: CDR1 SEHNR, CDR2 FQNEAQ (reference sequence). CDR3 DNA: TGTGCCAGCAGCTTAGCTATAGCTAGCGGTAGCACAGATACGCAGTATTTT. Encoded protein: CASSLAIASGSTDTQYF.

The CDR3 sequence: CASTAISTYEQYF. In DNA, the CDR3 is TGTGCCAGCACGGCGATCTCAACCTACGAGCAGTACTTC. The rearrangement links TRBV6-2 or TRBV6-3 to TRBJ2-7, with D unresolved. Trimming took off 7 bases at V and 2 bases at J, with 12 bases between the two ends. The CDR3 consists of 13 residues. From germline, CDR1 is MNHEY and CDR2 SVGEGT.

The V call is TRBV7-2, the J call TRBJ2-1; maybe TRBD1 (6 bases). Trimming stripped 6 bases from V and 5 bases from J, with 17 bases between. The CDR3 has 15 amino acids. Per the germline V gene, CDR1 is SGHTA and CDR2 is FQGNSA. CDR3 DNA: TGTGCCAGCAGGAAACAGGGAAACAACAACAATGAGCAGTTCTTC. Its translation: CASRKQGNNNNEQFF. The whole variable domain, filled in from reference TRBV7-2 and TRBJ2-1, reads GAGVSQSPSNKVTEKGKDVELRCDPISGHTALYWYRQSLGQGLEFLIYFQGNSAPDKSGLPSDRFSAERTGGSVSTLTIQRTQQEDSAVYLCASRKQGNNNNEQFFGPGTRLTVL.

This clonotype was observed a few times. This sequence joins TRBV20-1 and TRBJ1-6, with D unclear. V dropped 3 bases and J dropped 7 bases, with 16 bases sitting between them. Germline V gene sequence: CDR1 DFQATT, CDR2 SNEGSKA (reference sequence). The CDR3 has 15 amino acids. CDR3 loop: CSARALGRENSPLHF. CDR3 bases: TGCAGTGCTAGGGCGCTAGGCCGCGAGAATTCACCCCTCCACTTT.

The chain is built from TRBV6-1 and TRBJ1-5; 7 bases are shared with TRBD1. The germline V gene encodes CDR1 MNHNS and CDR2 SASEGT. The CDR3 totals 16 residues. The J segment lost 2 bases and the V segment lost 6 bases, leaving 10 bases of the junction unmatched. The CDR3 bases are TGTGCCAGCAGGAAGACAGGGAAGCATGGCAATCAGCCCCAGCATTTT. This encodes CASRKTGKHGNQPQHF.

This rearrangement joins TRBV6-2 or TRBV6-3 to TRBJ1-2; unclear D gene. CDR1 and CDR2 (germline): MNHEY, SVGEGT. This CDR3 has 15 amino acids. The V end was cut by 1 base, the J end by 0 bases, with 9 bases between. The CDR3 sequence: CASSYLRTANYGYTF. For the CDR3, the DNA is TGTGCCAGCAGTTACTTACGGACGGCTAACTATGGCTACACCTTC.

This chain connects TRBV12-3 or TRBV12-4 to TRBJ1-2; the D is unclear. The CDR3 runs to 13 residues. Trimming took 6 bases from V and 3 from J, leaving 11 bases between them. The CDR3 is CASSRGSHYGYTF. The CDR3 nucleotides are TGTGCCAGCAGCCGAGGGAGCCACTATGGCTACACCTTC.

This chain connects TRBV6-1 to TRBJ2-3; weak D call: TRBD2 (7 bases). This CDR3 contains 13 residues. With 1 base removed from V and 6 bases from J, the gap between germline ends came to 8 bases. Germline loops: CDR1 MNHNS, CDR2 SASEGT. CDR3 nucleotides: TGTGCCAGCAGTGAAGAGGGGGGGGATACGCAGTATTTT. This translates into CASSEEGGDTQYF.

The rearrangement links TRBV7-2 to TRBJ1-4; no clear D. The germline gives CDR1 SGHTA, CDR2 FQGNSA. The length of the CDR3 is 15 residues. V was clipped by 5 bases and J by 5 bases, with 15 bases between them. CDR3 loop: CASSPTIQTNEKLFF. CDR3 nucleotides: TGTGCCAGCAGCCCGACGATCCAAACCAATGAAAAACTGTTTTTT.

The chain has TRBV6-1 and TRBJ1-2; possibly TRBD1 for D (6 bases). The CDR3 contains 12 residues. Trimming took off 6 bases at V and 6 bases at J, with 11 bases between the two ends. The germline CDR1 and CDR2 sequences are MNHNS and SASEGT. The CDR3: CASRKGGDGYTF. The CDR3 DNA sequence: TGTGCCAGCAGAAAAGGGGGGGATGGCTACACCTTC.

The chain joins TRBV20-1 to TRBJ2-3; D is unresolved. Germline lookup yields CDR1 DFQATT and CDR2 SNEGSKA (reference sequence). V lost 1 base and J lost 5, with 7 bases in between. CDR3 length equals 12 residues. As DNA, the CDR3 is TGCAGTGCTAGAGGTCCCATAGATACGCAGTATTTT. Encoded protein: CSARGPIDTQYF.

The rearrangement links TRBV20-1 to TRBJ2-7; 9 positions agree with TRBD2. V dropped 6 bases and J dropped 0; count of bases not matched to a gene: 9. Germline V CDR1 and CDR2: DFQATT, SNEGSKA (reference sequence). The length of the CDR3 is 15 residues. DNA of the CDR3: TGCAGTGCCTATAACCTAGCGGGGAGCTCCTACGAGCAGTACTTC. It encodes CSAYNLAGSSYEQYF.

The chain is built from TRBV5-1 and TRBJ1-1; D is uncertain. There are 14 residues in the CDR3. V dropped 5 bases and J dropped 3 bases, with 14 bases sitting between them. Germline CDR1 SGHRS, CDR2 YFSETQ. The CDR3 bases are TGCGCCAGCAGATCTGGTGGGAGCGACACTGAAGCTTTCTTT. This sequence encodes CASRSGGSDTEAFF.

The rearrangement joins TRBV7-2 to TRBJ2-3; D is possibly TRBD2 (6 bases). The germline V gene encodes CDR1 SGHTA and CDR2 FQGNSA. Trimming shortened V by 1 base and J by 0 bases, and 11 bases separated the two germline ends. The CDR3 is 16 residues long. The CDR3 loop is CASSLVTGASTDTQYF. The CDR3 DNA is TGTGCCAGCAGCTTAGTTACGGGAGCTAGCACAGATACGCAGTATTTT.

This chain connects TRBV14 to TRBJ1-2; D possibly corresponds to TRBD1 (6 bases). CDR1 and CDR2 (germline): SGHDN, FVKESK. Trimming took 0 bases from V and 5 from J, leaving 10 bases between them. The CDR3 loop spans 14 amino acids. The CDR3 DNA sequence: TGTGCCAGCAGCCAAGATCTGGGGGCATATGGCTACACCTTC. It codes for CASSQDLGAYGYTF. Variable domain in full (rest from reference TRBV14 and TRBJ1-2): EAGVTQFPSHSVIEKGQTVTLRCDPISGHDNLYWYRRVMGKEIKFLLHFVKESKQDESGMPNNRFLAERTGGTYSTLKVQPAELEDSGVYFCASSQDLGAYGYTFGSGTRLTVV.

The chain joins TRBV5-1 to TRBJ2-5; TRBD1 or TRBD2 may be the D gene (6 bases each). Germline V lookup: CDR1 SGHRS, CDR2 YFSETQ. V was cut by 0 bases and J by 3 bases, with 12 bases left in between. The CDR3 sequence is 15 residues long. The CDR3 bases are TGCGCCAGCAGCTTGGCGGGAGCAGGGGAAGAGACCCAGTACTTC. This gives the protein CASSLAGAGEETQYF.

This clonotype was seen a handful of times. The V and J genes are TRBV7-2 and TRBJ1-5; no definite D call. In germline, CDR1 is SGHTA, CDR2 FQGNSA. CDR3 length equals 15 residues. The V end was cut by 3 bases, the J end by 5 bases, with 14 bases between. Here the CDR3 reads CASSFEALSDQPQHF. The CDR3 coding sequence is TGTGCCAGCAGCTTCGAGGCGTTGAGCGATCAGCCCCAGCATTTT.

The V gene is TRBV20-1, the J gene TRBJ1-6; D is possibly TRBD1 (6 bases). V shed 1 base and J shed 6 bases, with 22 bases lying between them. Germline V gene lookup returns CDR1 DFQATT and CDR2 SNEGSKA (reference sequence). This CDR3 comprises 18 residues. The DNA for the CDR3 is TGCAGTGCTAGAGTGTCCCTCGGGGGCGCGGTAATTAATTCACCCCTCCACTTT. It yields the protein CSARVSLGGAVINSPLHF.

This clonotype was found a few times. The gene calls are TRBV30 and TRBJ1-1; D remains ambiguous. V gave up 5 bases and J gave up 3 bases, with 7 bases separating them. The CDR3 has 11 residues. Germline CDR1 is GTSNPN and CDR2 is SVGIG (reference sequence). CDR3 amino acids: CAWRGDTEAFF. CDR3 bases: TGTGCCTGGCGCGGAGACACTGAAGCTTTCTTT.

The chain links TRBV20-1 to TRBJ1-1, with D hard to call. The germline gives CDR1 DFQATT, CDR2 SNEGSKA (reference sequence). The CDR3 extends over 10 amino acids. Trimming cost V 5 bases and J 10 bases, with 11 bases left between them. CDR3 amino acids: CSAFELSAFF. The CDR3 region has the DNA TGCAGTGCTTTCGAATTATCAGCTTTCTTT.

The rearrangement links TRBV6-2 or TRBV6-3 to TRBJ2-1; 12 nucleotides agree with TRBD2. The CDR3 runs 16 residues. The V and J ends lost 2 bases and 8 bases, in that order; junction bases with no gene match: 7. CDR1 MNHEY and CDR2 SVGEGT come from the germline V gene. CDR3 protein: CASSYPTSGGSDEQFF. CDR3 in DNA: TGTGCCAGCAGTTACCCGACTAGCGGGGGTTCTGATGAGCAGTTCTTC.

The gene calls are TRBV30 and TRBJ1-2; TRBD1 is a possible D gene (5 bases). V was cut by 4 bases and J by 7 bases, with 16 bases left in between. CDR1 and CDR2 (germline): GTSNPN, SVGIG (reference sequence). The CDR3 sequence is 13 residues long. The CDR3 region is CAWNPQGLAGYTF. As DNA, the CDR3 is TGTGCCTGGAACCCCCAGGGATTAGCTGGCTACACCTTC.

The rearrangement uses TRBV10-2 and TRBJ1-6, with D possibly matching TRBD1 (5 bases). V lost 7 bases and J lost 14, with 21 bases in between. The V gene's germline CDR1 is WSHSY and CDR2 SAAADI. The CDR3 is 14 residues long. CDR3 DNA sequence: TGCGCCAGCAAATCGACCGGGGGTTTTGTCTCCCTCCACTTT. Encoded protein: CASKSTGGFVSLHF.

The CDR3 spells CASSRGSSTDTQYF. The CDR3 nucleotides read TGCGCCAGCAGTCGGGGGTCCAGCACAGATACGCAGTATTTT. V gene TRBV10-1 combines with J gene TRBJ2-3; weak D call: TRBD2 (6 bases). V was shortened by 5 bases and J by 0 bases, with 9 bases between the two germline ends. This CDR3 region has 14 residues. CDR1 and CDR2 from the germline V gene are WNHNN and SYGVQD (reference sequence).

V is TRBV4-1 and J is TRBJ2-2; D may be TRBD1 (5 bases). The V and J ends lost 1 base and 8 bases respectively, with 14 bases between them. Germline V gives CDR1 MGHRA, CDR2 YSYEKL. The CDR3 has 15 amino acids. CDR3 in amino acids: CASSQGWQGIGELFF. In nucleotides, the CDR3 is TGCGCCAGCAGCCAAGGATGGCAGGGCATAGGGGAGCTGTTTTTT.